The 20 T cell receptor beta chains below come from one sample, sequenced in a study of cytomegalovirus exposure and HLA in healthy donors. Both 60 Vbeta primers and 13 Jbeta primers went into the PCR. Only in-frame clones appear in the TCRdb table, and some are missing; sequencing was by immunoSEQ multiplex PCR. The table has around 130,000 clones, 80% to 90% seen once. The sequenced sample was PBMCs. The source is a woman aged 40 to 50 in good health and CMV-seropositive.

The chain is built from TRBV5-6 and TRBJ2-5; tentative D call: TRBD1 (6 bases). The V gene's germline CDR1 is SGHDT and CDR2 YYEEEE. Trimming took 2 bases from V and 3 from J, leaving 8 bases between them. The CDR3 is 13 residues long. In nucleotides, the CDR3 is TGTGCCAGCAGCTTCTCAGGGGAAGAGACCCAGTACTTC. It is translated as CASSFSGEETQYF.

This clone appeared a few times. The CDR3 DNA reads TGTGCCAGCAGTTTGGCGGGTGGCAATCAGCCCCAGCATTTT. It encodes CASSLAGGNQPQHF. The chain couples TRBV6-5 to TRBJ1-5; D remains unclear. V was cut by 4 bases and J by 2 bases, with 9 bases left in between. Germline CDR1 and CDR2: MNHEY and SVGAGI. The CDR3 length is 14 residues.

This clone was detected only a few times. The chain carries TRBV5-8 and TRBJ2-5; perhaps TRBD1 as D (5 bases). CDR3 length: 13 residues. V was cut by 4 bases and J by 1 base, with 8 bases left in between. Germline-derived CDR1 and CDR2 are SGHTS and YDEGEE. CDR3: CASSRQSQETQYF. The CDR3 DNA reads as TGTGCCAGCAGCCGACAGTCCCAAGAGACCCAGTACTTC. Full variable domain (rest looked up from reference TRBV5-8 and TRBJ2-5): EAGVTQSPTHLIKTRGQQATLRCSPISGHTSVYWYQQALGLGLQFLLWYDEGEERNRGNFPPRFSGRQFPNYSSELNVNALELEDSALYLCASSRQSQETQYFGPGTRLLVL.

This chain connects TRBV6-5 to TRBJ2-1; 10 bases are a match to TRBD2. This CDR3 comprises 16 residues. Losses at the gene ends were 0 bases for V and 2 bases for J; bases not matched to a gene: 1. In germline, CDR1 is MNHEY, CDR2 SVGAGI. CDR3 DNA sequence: TGTGCCAGCAGTTACTCGAGCGGGGGGGCCTACAATGAGCAGTTCTTC. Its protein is CASSYSSGGAYNEQFF.

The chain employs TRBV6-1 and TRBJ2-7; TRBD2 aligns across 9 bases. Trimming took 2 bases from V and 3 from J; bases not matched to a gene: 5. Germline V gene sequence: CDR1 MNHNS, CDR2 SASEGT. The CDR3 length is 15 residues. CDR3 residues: CASSESLAGDYEQYF. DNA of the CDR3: TGTGCCAGCAGTGAAAGCTTAGCGGGGGACTACGAGCAGTACTTC.

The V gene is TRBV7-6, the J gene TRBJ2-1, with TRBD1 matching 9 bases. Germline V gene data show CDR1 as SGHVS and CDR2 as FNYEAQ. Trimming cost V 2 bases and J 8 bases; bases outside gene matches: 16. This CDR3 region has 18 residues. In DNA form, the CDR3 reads TGTGCCAGCAGCTTACCCGACGCACCGGGACAGGGCGTCTATGAGCAGTTCTTC. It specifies CASSLPDAPGQGVYEQFF.

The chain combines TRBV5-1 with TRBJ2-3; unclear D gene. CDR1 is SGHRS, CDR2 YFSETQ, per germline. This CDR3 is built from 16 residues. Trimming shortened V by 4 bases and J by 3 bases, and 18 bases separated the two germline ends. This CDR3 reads CASSPNPTPPTDTQYF. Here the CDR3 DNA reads TGCGCCAGCAGCCCGAACCCGACACCCCCGACAGATACGCAGTATTTT.

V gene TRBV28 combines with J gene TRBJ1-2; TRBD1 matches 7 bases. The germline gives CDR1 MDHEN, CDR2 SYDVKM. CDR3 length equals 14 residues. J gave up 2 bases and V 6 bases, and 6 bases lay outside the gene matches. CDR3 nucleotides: TGTGCCAGCAGGACCCCGACAGGGAACTATGGCTACACCTTC. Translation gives CASRTPTGNYGYTF.

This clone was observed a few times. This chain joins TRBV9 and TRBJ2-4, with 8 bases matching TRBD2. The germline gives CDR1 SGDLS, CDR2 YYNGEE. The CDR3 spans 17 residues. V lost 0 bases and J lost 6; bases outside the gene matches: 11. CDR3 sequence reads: CASSVGAGAPRGNIQYF. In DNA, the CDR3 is TGTGCCAGCAGCGTAGGAGCGGGAGCCCCTCGCGGAAACATTCAGTACTTC.

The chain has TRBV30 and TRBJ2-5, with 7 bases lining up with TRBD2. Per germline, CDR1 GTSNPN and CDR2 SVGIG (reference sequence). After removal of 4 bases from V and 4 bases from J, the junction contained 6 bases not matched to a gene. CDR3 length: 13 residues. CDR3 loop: CAWTRPGGETQYF. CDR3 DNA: TGTGCCTGGACCCGCCCGGGGGGAGAGACCCAGTACTTC.

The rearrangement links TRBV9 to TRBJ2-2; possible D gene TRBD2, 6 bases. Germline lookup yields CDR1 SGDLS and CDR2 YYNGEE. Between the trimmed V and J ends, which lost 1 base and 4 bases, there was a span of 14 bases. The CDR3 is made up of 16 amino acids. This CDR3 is CASSVLSGGSTGELFF. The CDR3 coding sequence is TGTGCCAGCAGCGTACTAAGTGGGGGGTCCACCGGGGAGCTGTTTTTT.

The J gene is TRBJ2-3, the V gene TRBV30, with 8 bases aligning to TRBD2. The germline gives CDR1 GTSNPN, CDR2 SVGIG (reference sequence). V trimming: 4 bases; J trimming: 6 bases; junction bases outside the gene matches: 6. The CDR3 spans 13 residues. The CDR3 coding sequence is TGTGCCTGGACTGCGGGGGGCCCTGATACGCAGTATTTT. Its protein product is CAWTAGGPDTQYF. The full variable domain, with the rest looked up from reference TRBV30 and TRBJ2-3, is SQTIHQWPATLVQPVGSPLSLECTVEGTSNPNLYWYRQAAGRGLQLLFYSVGIGQISSEVPQNLSASRPQDRQFILSSKKLLLSDSGFYLCAWTAGGPDTQYFGPGTRLTVL.

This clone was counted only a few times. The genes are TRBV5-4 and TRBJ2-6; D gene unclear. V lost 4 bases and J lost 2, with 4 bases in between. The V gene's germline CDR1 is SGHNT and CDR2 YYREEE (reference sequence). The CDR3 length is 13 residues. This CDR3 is CASSLTGANVLTF. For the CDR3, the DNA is TGTGCCAGCAGCCTTACTGGGGCCAACGTCCTGACTTTC. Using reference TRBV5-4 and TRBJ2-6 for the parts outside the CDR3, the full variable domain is ETGVTQSPTHLIKTRGQQVTLRCSSQSGHNTVSWYQQALGQGPQFIFQYYREEENGRGNFPPRFSGLQFPNYSSELNVNALELDDSALYLCASSLTGANVLTFGAGSRLTVL.

CDR3 coding DNA: TGTGCCAGCAGAACTTATGAACCGGGACTTTCGAACACTGAAGCTTTCTTT. Translated, it gives CASRTYEPGLSNTEAFF. V and J are TRBV28 and TRBJ1-1; a possible D gene is TRBD1 (5 bases). This CDR3 has 17 residues. Germline V gene sequence: CDR1 MDHEN, CDR2 SYDVKM. Trimming left V 6 bases short and J 1 base short, with 21 bases between.

CDR3 DNA: TGTGCCAGTAACACCGGCGGGGGTAACACTGAAGCTTTCTTT. Amino acid sequence: CASNTGGGNTEAFF. The genes are TRBV19 and TRBJ1-1, with TRBD1 as a possible D gene (5 bases). The germline gives CDR1 LNHDA, CDR2 SQIVND (reference sequence). Trimming stripped 7 bases from V and 2 bases from J, with 14 bases between. CDR3 size: 14 residues.

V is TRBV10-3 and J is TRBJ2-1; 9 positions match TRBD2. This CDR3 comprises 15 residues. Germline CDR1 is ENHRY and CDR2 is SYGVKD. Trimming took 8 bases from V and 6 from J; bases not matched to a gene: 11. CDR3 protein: CAIGASGADGNEQFF. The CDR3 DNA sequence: TGTGCCATCGGGGCTAGCGGGGCCGATGGCAATGAGCAGTTCTTC.

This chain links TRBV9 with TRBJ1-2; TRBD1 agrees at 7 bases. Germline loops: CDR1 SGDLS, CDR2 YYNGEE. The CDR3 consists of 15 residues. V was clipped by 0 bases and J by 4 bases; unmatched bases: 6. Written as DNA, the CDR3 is TGTGCCAGCAGCGTAGAGGGACAGCCTATCTATGGCTACACCTTC. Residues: CASSVEGQPIYGYTF.

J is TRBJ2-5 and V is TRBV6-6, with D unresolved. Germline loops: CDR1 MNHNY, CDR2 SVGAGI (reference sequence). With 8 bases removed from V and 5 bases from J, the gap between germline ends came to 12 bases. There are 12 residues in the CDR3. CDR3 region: CASQLSLETQYF. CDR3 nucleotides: TGTGCCAGCCAGTTGTCTCTCGAGACCCAGTACTTC.

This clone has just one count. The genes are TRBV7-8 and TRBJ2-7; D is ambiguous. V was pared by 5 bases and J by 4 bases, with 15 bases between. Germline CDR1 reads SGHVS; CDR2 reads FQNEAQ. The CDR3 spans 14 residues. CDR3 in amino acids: CASSRTTLFYEQYF. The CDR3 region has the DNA TGTGCCAGCAGCCGAACTACCCTTTTTTACGAGCAGTACTTC.

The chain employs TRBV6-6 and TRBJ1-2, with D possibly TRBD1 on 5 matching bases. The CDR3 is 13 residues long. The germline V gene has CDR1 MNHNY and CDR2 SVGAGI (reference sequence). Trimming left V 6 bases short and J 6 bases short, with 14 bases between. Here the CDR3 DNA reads TGTGCCAGCAGACAGGACCTCGGCCATGGCTACACCTTC. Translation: CASRQDLGHGYTF.